These T cell receptor beta chains were read from a single sample in a study of shared clonotypes between healthy human individuals. Sequenced by immunoSEQ multiplex PCR; TCRdb stores in-frame clones only, minus some. The repertoire has about a million clones, 60% to 80% of them found once; the top ten carry roughly 0.83%. The sample was memory CD4+ T cells from PBMCs. The source is a man younger than 30 in good health. Some clones in this sample may be carry-over from other donors' samples. CDR3s include the opening cysteine and the closing phenylalanine or tryptophan. A D gene is named only where the DNA matches it firmly. Expanded clones get a size class; other rows say once, few or many, or leave the size out.

TRBV2	NA	TRBJ2-5	TRBD1	14	CASGMTGHQETQYF	TGTGCCAGCGGCATGACAGGGCATCAAGAGACCCAGTACTTC
TRBV2	NA	TRBJ2-7	NA	14	CASISSVSSYEQYF	TGTGCCAGCATCAGCAGCGTAAGCTCCTACGAGCAGTACTTC
TRBV7-8	NA	TRBJ2-1	NA	15	CASSLRRWDFQEQFF	TGTGCCAGCAGCTTACGCAGATGGGACTTCCAAGAGCAGTTCTTC
TRBV5-4	NA	TRBJ2-7	NA	15	CASSRGDISAYEQYF	TGTGCCAGCAGCCGCGGTGATATATCGGCCTACGAGCAGTACTTC
TRBV6-6	once	TRBJ2-1	NA	12	CASSHGQPEQFF	TGTGCCAGCAGCCATGGACAGCCCGAGCAGTTCTTC
TRBV6-1	NA	TRBJ1-1	NA	13	CASSEPLNTEAFF	TGTGCCAGCAGTGAACCGTTGAACACTGAAGCTTTCTTT
TRBV29-1	once	TRBJ2-5	NA	14	CSVVGQTRQETQYF	TGCAGCGTTGTTGGCCAGACCCGACAAGAGACCCAGTACTTC
TRBV15	NA	TRBJ2-7	NA	14	CATSRDEATYEQYF	TGTGCCACCAGCAGAGATGAGGCAACCTACGAGCAGTACTTC
TRBV6-6	few	TRBJ2-2	TRBD2	16	CASSYRTRMNTGELFF	TGTGCCAGTAGTTATAGGACTAGAATGAACACCGGGGAGCTGTTTTTT
TRBV5-1	NA	TRBJ1-3	NA	11	CASSFGNTIYF	TGCGCCAGCAGCTTCGGAAACACCATATATTTT
TRBV25-1	NA	TRBJ2-3	TRBD1	14	CASSETGGTDTQYF	TGTGCCAGCAGTGAGACAGGGGGCACAGATACGCAGTATTTT
TRBV5-4	NA	TRBJ2-7	TRBD1	15	CASRFGDRGSYEQYF	TGTGCCAGCAGATTTGGGGACAGGGGATCTTACGAGCAGTACTTC
TRBV7-2	NA	TRBJ2-7	NA	12	CASRAGGYEQYF	TGTGCCAGCAGAGCCGGTGGGTACGAGCAGTACTTC
TRBV5-1	NA	TRBJ2-2	TRBD1	15	CASSFTGENTGELFF	TGCGCCAGCAGCTTCACAGGGGAGAACACCGGGGAGCTGTTTTTT
TRBV5-1	NA	TRBJ1-2	NA	13	CASSLAGGYGYTF	TGCGCCAGCAGCCTGGCGGGGGGCTACGGCTACACCTTC
TRBV27	NA	TRBJ2-7	NA	11	CASSRPYEQYF	TGTGCCAGCAGTCGACCTTACGAGCAGTACTTC
TRBV2	once	TRBJ2-7	TRBD2	14	CASSPKRETYEQYF	TGTGCCAGCAGTCCCAAGCGGGAGACCTACGAGCAGTACTTC
TRBV5-4	NA	TRBJ2-5	TRBD2	16	CASSAASGSRRETQYF	TGTGCCAGCAGCGCAGCTAGCGGGAGTAGGCGAGAGACCCAGTACTTC
TRBV7-9	NA	TRBJ2-2	NA	17	CASSLPPGPQGVGELFF	TGTGCCAGCAGCCTCCCCCCGGGACCCCAAGGGGTCGGGGAGCTGTTTTTT
TRBV28	NA	TRBJ1-3	NA	13	CASSPPHGNTIYF	TGTGCCAGCAGCCCCCCCCATGGAAACACCATATATTTT
TRBV18	NA	TRBJ2-1	TRBD1	15	CASSTSTGGSNEQFF	TGTGCCAGCTCAACGTCGACAGGGGGTTCCAATGAGCAGTTCTTC
TRBV7-8	NA	TRBJ2-1	TRBD1	20	CASSLGGGGLAPHPRNEQFF	TGTGCCAGCAGCTTAGGAGGGGGCGGTCTAGCCCCACACCCGCGCAATGAGCAGTTCTTC
TRBV5-4	few	TRBJ2-5	TRBD1	14	CASSLTGVPETQYF	TGTGCCAGCAGCTTGACAGGGGTCCCGGAGACCCAGTACTTC
TRBV5-6	NA	TRBJ1-3	NA	18	CASSLGSDRPYSGNTIYF	TGTGCCAGCAGCTTGGGGTCGGACAGACCTTACTCTGGAAACACCATATATTTT
TRBV7-9	NA	TRBJ2-2	NA	12	CANSLSAGELFF	TGTGCCAACAGCTTATCGGCCGGGGAGCTGTTTTTT
TRBV5-1	NA	TRBJ2-3	NA	16	CASSSSPRKSTDTQYF	TGCGCCAGCAGCTCCTCCCCTAGGAAGAGCACAGATACGCAGTATTTT
TRBV4-2	NA	TRBJ2-7	NA	16	CASSPGGTVGPLVQYF	TGTGCCAGCAGCCCGGGGGGGACAGTGGGCCCCCTGGTGCAGTACTTC